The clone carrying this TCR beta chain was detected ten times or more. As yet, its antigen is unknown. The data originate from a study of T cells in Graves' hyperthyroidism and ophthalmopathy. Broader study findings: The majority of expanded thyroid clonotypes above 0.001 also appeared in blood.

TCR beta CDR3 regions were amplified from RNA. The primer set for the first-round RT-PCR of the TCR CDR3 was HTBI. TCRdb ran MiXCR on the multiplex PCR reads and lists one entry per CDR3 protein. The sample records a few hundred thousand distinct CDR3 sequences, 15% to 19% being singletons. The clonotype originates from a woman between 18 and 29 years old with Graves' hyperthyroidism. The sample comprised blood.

This CDR3 is CASSPTRGSTYNEQFF. DNA for the CDR3: TGTGCCAGCAGCCCAACCCGGGGGTCAACCTACAATGAGCAGTTCTTC. This sequence joins TRBV7-9 and TRBJ2-1; a possible D gene is TRBD2 (6 bases). V lost 5 bases to trimming and J lost 2 bases, with 16 bases between them. The germline gives CDR1 SEHNR, CDR2 FQNEAQ (reference sequence). This CDR3 region has 16 residues.